This TCR beta chain was captured by sequencing in a study of T cell repertoires in cytomegalovirus infection. This clonotype was found many times. What it binds is unknown. V gave up 0 bases and J gave up 0 bases, with 15 bases separating them. Germline-derived CDR1 and CDR2 are DFQATT and SNEGSKA (reference sequence). This CDR3 has 17 amino acids. TCRdb re-called the reads with MiXCR, one entry per CDR3 protein. The table includes tens of thousands of distinct CDR3 sequences, around 27% detected once. Sequencing used CD8+ T cells from cultured PBMCs, obtained from culture after CMV antigen stimulation. V and J are TRBV20-1 and TRBJ1-3, with unresolved D. The receptor was isolated from a human donor in good health (CMV status not recorded). Some clones in this sample may be carry-over from other donors' samples. The CDR3 loop is CSARDQKIGSSGNTIYF. CDR3 DNA: TGCAGTGCTAGAGATCAAAAAATTGGAAGCTCTGGAAACACCATATATTTT.